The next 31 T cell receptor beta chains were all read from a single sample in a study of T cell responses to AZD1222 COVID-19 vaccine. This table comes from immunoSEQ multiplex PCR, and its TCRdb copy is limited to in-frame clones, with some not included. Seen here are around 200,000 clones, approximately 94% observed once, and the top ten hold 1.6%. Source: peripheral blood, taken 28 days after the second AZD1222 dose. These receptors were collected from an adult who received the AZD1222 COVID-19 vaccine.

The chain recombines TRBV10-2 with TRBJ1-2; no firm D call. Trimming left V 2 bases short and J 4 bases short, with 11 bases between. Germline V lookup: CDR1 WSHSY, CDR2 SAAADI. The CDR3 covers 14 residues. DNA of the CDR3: TGCGCCAGCAGTGAGGGACTGAATGTCTATGGCTACACCTTC. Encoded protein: CASSEGLNVYGYTF.

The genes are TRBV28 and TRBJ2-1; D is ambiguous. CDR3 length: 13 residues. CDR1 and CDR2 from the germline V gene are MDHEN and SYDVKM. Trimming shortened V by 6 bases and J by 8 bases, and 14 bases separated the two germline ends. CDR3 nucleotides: TGTGCCAGCAGAGATGCGGCAGTTGATGAGCAGTTCTTC. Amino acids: CASRDAAVDEQFF.

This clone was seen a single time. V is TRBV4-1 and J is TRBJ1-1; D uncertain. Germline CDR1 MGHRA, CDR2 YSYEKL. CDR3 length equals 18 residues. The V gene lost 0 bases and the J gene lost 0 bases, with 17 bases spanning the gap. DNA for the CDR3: TGCGCCAGCAGCCAAGATGGGTTCGTGGGTCTCATGAACACTGAAGCTTTCTTT. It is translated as CASSQDGFVGLMNTEAFF.

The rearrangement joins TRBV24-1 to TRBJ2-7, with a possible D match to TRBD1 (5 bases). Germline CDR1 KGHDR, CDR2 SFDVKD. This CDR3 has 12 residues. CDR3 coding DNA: TGTGCCACCAGTGATTTTCAGGGAAGAGGAAACGTC. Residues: CATSDFQGRGNV.

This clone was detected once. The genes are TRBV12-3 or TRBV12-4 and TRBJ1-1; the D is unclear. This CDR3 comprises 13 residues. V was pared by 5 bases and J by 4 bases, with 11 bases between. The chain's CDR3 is CASSPYDGTEAFF. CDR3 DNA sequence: TGTGCCAGCAGTCCTTACGATGGCACTGAAGCTTTCTTT.

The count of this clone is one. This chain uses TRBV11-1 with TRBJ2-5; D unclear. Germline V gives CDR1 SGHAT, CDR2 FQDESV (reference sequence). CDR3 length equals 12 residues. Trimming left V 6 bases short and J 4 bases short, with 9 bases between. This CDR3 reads CASSGNRETQYF. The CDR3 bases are TGTGCCAGCAGTGGGAACCGAGAGACCCAGTACTTC.

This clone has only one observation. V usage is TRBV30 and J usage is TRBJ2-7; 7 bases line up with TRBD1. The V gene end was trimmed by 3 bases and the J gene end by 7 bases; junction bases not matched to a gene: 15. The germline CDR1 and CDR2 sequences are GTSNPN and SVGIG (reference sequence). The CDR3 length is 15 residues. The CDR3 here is CAWSVHPRGLGEQYF. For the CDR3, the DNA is TGTGCCTGGAGCGTCCATCCGAGGGGGCTAGGTGAGCAGTACTTC.

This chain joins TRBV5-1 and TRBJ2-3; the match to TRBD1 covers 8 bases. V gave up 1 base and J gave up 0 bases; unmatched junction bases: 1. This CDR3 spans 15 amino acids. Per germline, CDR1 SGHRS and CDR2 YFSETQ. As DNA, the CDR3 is TGCGCCAGCAGCTTGTACAGGGGGAGCACAGATACGCAGTATTTT. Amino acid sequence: CASSLYRGSTDTQYF.

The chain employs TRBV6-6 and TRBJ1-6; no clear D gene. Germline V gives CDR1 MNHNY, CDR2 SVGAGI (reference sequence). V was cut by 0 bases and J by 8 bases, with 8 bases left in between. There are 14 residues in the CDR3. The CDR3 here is CASSYSIRDSPLHF. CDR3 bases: TGTGCCAGCAGTTACTCGATTCGAGATTCACCCCTCCACTTT.

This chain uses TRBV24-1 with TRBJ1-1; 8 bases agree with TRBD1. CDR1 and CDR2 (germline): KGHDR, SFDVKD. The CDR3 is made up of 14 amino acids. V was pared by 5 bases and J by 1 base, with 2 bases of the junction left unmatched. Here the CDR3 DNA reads TGTGCCACCAGTGTAGGACAGGGGAACACTGAAGCTTTCTTT. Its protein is CATSVGQGNTEAFF.

The CDR3 sequence is CASSLDHFAEAFF. The CDR3, as DNA: TGTGCCAGCAGTTTGGACCACTTCGCTGAAGCTTTCTTT. This sequence joins TRBV12-3 or TRBV12-4 and TRBJ1-1, with D hard to call. This CDR3 has 13 residues. V lost 3 bases and J lost 6, with 11 bases in between.

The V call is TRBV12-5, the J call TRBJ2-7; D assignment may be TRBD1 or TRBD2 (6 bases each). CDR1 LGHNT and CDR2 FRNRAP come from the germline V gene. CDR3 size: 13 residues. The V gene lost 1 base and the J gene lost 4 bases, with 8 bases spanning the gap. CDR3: CASGLAGAYEQYF. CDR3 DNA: TGTGCTAGTGGTTTGGCGGGGGCTTACGAGCAGTACTTC.

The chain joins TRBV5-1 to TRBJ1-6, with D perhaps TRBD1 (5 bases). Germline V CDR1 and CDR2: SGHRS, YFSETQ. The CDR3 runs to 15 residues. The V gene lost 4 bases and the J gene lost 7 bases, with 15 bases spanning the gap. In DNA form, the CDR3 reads TGCGCCAGCAGCACTGGACACGCCACCAATTCACCCCTCCACTTT. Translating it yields CASSTGHATNSPLHF. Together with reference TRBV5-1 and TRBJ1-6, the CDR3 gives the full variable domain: KAGVTQTPRYLIKTRGQQVTLSCSPISGHRSVSWYQQTPGQGLQFLFEYFSETQRNKGNFPGRFSGRQFSNSRSEMNVSTLELGDSALYLCASSTGHATNSPLHFGNGTRLTVT.

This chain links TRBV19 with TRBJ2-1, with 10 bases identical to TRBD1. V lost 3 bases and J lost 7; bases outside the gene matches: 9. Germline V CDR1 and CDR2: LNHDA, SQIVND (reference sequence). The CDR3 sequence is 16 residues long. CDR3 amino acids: CASSITGQGSWNEQFF. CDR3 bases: TGTGCCAGTAGTATCACGGGACAGGGGTCCTGGAATGAGCAGTTCTTC.

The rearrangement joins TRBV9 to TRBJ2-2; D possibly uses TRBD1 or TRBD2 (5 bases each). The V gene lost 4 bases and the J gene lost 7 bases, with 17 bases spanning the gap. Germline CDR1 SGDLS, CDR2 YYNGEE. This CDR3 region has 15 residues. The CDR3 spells CASSNEGRLVGELFF. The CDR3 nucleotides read TGTGCCAGCAGCAACGAGGGACGGCTGGTCGGGGAGCTGTTTTTT.

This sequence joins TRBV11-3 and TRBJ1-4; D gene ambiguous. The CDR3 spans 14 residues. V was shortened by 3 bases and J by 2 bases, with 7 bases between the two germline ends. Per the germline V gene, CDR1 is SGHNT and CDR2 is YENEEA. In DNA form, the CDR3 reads TGTGCCAGCAGCTTTCGGCCTACTAATGAAAAACTGTTTTTT. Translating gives CASSFRPTNEKLFF.

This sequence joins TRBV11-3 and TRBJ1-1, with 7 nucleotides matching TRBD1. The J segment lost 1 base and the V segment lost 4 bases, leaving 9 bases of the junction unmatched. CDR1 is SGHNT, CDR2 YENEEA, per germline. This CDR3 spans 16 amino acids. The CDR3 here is CASSSEGAHPNTEAFF. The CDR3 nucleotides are TGTGCCAGCAGCTCAGAGGGGGCTCACCCGAACACTGAAGCTTTCTTT.

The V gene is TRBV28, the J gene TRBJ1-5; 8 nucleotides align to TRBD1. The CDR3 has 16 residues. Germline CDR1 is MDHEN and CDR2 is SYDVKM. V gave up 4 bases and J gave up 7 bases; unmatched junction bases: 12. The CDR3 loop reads CASSSPQGAGGQPQHF. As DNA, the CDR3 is TGTGCCAGCAGTTCACCTCAGGGGGCCGGGGGCCAGCCCCAGCATTTT.

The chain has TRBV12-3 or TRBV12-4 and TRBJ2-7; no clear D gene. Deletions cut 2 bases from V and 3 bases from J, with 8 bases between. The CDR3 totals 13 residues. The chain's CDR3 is CASSLFWHYEQYF. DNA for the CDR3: TGTGCCAGCAGTTTATTTTGGCACTACGAGCAGTACTTC.

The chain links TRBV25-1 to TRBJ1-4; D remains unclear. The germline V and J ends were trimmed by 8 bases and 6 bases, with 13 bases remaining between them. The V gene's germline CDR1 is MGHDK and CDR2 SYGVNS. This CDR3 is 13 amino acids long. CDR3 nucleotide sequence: TGTGCCAGCGGCCTACTTGGAGATGAAAAACTGTTTTTT. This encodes CASGLLGDEKLFF.

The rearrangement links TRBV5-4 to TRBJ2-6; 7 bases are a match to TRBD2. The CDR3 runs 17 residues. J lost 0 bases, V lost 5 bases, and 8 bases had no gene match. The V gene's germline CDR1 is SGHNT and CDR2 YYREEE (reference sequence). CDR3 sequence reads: CASRNPREVSGANVLTF. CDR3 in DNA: TGTGCCAGCAGAAATCCTCGGGAGGTCTCTGGGGCCAACGTCCTGACTTTC. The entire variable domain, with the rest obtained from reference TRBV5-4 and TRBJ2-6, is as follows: ETGVTQSPTHLIKTRGQQVTLRCSSQSGHNTVSWYQQALGQGPQFIFQYYREEENGRGNFPPRFSGLQFPNYSSELNVNALELDDSALYLCASRNPREVSGANVLTFGAGSRLTVL.

The CDR3 protein is CASRQGLDADGNTIYF. The CDR3 nucleotides read TGTGCCAGCCGACAGGGGCTGGACGCGGATGGAAACACCATATATTTT. The J gene is TRBJ1-3, the V gene TRBV19; 8 bases match TRBD1. CDR3 size: 16 residues. V trimming: 9 bases; J trimming: 3 bases; junction bases outside the gene matches: 13. CDR1 and CDR2 from the germline V gene are LNHDA and SQIVND (reference sequence).

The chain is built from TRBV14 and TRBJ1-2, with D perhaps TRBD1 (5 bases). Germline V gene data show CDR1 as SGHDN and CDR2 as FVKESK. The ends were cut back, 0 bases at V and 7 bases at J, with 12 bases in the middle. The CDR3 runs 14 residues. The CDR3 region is CASSQDYGGGGYTF. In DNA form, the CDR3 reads TGTGCCAGCAGCCAAGATTACGGGGGAGGTGGCTACACCTTC.

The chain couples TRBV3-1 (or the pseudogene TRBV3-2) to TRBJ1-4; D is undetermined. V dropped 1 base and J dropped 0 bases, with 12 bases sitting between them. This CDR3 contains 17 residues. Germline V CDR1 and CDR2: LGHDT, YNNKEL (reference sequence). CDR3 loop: CASSQVGRLTTNEKLFF. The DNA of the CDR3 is TGTGCCAGCAGCCAAGTCGGGAGACTTACAACTAATGAAAAACTGTTTTTT.

The CDR3 DNA reads as TGTGCCAGCAGTTCTAACACAGATACGCAGTATTTT. This gives the protein CASSSNTDTQYF. This chain connects TRBV27 to TRBJ2-3; D unclear. Germline V gene sequence: CDR1 MNHEY, CDR2 SMNVEV (reference sequence). Trimming removed 4 bases from V and 2 bases from J, with 4 bases in between. This CDR3 is built from 12 residues.

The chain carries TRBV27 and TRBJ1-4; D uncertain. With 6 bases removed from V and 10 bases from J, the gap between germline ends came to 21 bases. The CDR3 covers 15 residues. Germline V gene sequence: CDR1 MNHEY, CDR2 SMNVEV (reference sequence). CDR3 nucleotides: TGTGCCAGCAGATCCTCGGGCTTGGGGATAGGAAAACTGTTTTTT. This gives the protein CASRSSGLGIGKLFF.

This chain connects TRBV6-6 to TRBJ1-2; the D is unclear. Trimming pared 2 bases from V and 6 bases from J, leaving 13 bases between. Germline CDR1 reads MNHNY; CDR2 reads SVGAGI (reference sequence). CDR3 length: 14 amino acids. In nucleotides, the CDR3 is TGTGCCAGCAGTTACGGCCCCGGTGAGGATGGCTACACCTTC. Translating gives CASSYGPGEDGYTF.

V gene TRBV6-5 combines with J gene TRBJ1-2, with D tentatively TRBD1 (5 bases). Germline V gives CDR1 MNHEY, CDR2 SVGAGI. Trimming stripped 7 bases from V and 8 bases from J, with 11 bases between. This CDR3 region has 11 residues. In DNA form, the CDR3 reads TGTGCCAGCATGGAATGGGGCGGCTACACCTTC. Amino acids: CASMEWGGYTF.

This CDR3 is CASSRGRARNQPQHF. The CDR3 DNA reads as TGTGCCAGCAGCAGGGGCAGGGCACGGAATCAGCCCCAGCATTTT. The rearrangement uses TRBV2 and TRBJ1-5; D might be TRBD1 (6 bases). The CDR3 runs 15 residues. V gave up 6 bases and J gave up 4 bases, with 16 bases separating them. CDR1 and CDR2 from the germline V gene are SNHLY and FYNNEI.

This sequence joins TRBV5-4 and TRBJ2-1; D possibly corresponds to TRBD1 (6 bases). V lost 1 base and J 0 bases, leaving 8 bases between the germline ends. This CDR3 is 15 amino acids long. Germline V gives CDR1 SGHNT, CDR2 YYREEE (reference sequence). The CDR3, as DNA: TGTGCCAGCAGCTTGCAAGGGGGCTCCTACAATGAGCAGTTCTTC. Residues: CASSLQGGSYNEQFF.

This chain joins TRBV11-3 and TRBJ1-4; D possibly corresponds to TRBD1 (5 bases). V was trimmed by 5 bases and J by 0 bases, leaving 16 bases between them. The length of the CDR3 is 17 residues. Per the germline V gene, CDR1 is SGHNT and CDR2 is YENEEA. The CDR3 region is CASSARGYLATNEKLFF. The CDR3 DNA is TGTGCCAGCAGCGCACGGGGCTACCTTGCAACTAATGAAAAACTGTTTTTT.